The 19 T cell receptor beta chains in this list originate from one sample, sequenced in a study of blood T cell repertoires in COVID-19. Measured with immunoSEQ multiplex PCR; TCRdb has only the in-frame clones, and not every one. Of 150,000 to 200,000 clones listed, around 80% were seen once; the top ten hold roughly 19%. Sequenced: peripheral blood. The receptor set was obtained from a woman older than 75 with acute or convalescent COVID-19.

The V call is TRBV3-1 (or the pseudogene TRBV3-2), the J call TRBJ1-1, with D tentatively TRBD1 (5 bases). The germline gives CDR1 LGHDT, CDR2 YNNKEL (reference sequence). This CDR3 is built from 14 residues. The V end lost 4 bases, the J end lost 5 bases, and 14 bases lay between the germline ends. The CDR3 here is CASSRKGRGTEAFF. The DNA of the CDR3 is TGTGCCAGCAGCCGTAAGGGGCGGGGGACTGAAGCTTTCTTT.

V gene TRBV27 combines with J gene TRBJ2-2; tentatively, D is TRBD1 (5 bases). Looked up from germline, CDR1 is MNHEY and CDR2 is SMNVEV (reference sequence). The CDR3 is made up of 13 amino acids. Trimming left V 6 bases short and J 5 bases short, with 10 bases between. The CDR3 DNA follows: TGTGCCAGCAGAACAGGAAGGACCGGGGAGCTGTTTTTT. Translation gives CASRTGRTGELFF.

The rearrangement joins TRBV5-1 to TRBJ2-5, with D unresolved. CDR1 is SGHRS and CDR2 is YFSETQ in the germline V gene. This CDR3 region has 16 residues. V lost 0 bases, J lost 4 bases, and 16 bases lay in between. CDR3 in amino acids: CASSLGLLVSGETQYF. The CDR3, as DNA: TGCGCCAGCAGCTTGGGTCTTCTAGTTTCGGGAGAGACCCAGTACTTC. Full variable domain (missing parts from reference TRBV5-1 and TRBJ2-5): KAGVTQTPRYLIKTRGQQVTLSCSPISGHRSVSWYQQTPGQGLQFLFEYFSETQRNKGNFPGRFSGRQFSNSRSEMNVSTLELGDSALYLCASSLGLLVSGETQYFGPGTRLLVL.

The chain employs TRBV6-5 and TRBJ1-6, with TRBD1 matching over 9 bases. Looked up from germline, CDR1 is MNHEY and CDR2 is SVGAGI. The V and J ends lost 8 bases and 10 bases, in that order; junction bases with no gene match: 6. The CDR3 runs to 13 residues. In nucleotides, the CDR3 is TGTGCCAGCGGGGGGACAGGGCGCTCACCCCTCCACTTT. Translation gives CASGGTGRSPLHF.

This chain uses TRBV27 with TRBJ2-1; 10 positions agree with TRBD2. CDR3 size: 16 residues. Per germline, CDR1 MNHEY and CDR2 SMNVEV (reference sequence). Unmatched junction bases numbered 5, after V lost 3 bases and J lost 3 bases. DNA for the CDR3: TGTGCCAGCAGTTTCTACTCTAGCGGGGGCTACAATGAGCAGTTCTTC. Translated: CASSFYSSGGYNEQFF.

This chain connects TRBV2 to TRBJ2-5; D gene uncertain. The CDR3 runs to 15 residues. Trimming took off 6 bases at V and 0 bases at J, with 14 bases between the two ends. Germline lookup yields CDR1 SNHLY and CDR2 FYNNEI. CDR3 DNA sequence: TGTGCCAGCAGGGCTGGCCCAAAGTACCAAGAGACCCAGTACTTC. Residues: CASRAGPKYQETQYF.

This clone occurred a few times. The sample has other DNA sequences that encode this CDR3 too. The chain carries TRBV5-1 and TRBJ1-2; 10 bases fit TRBD1. J lost 5 bases, V lost 0 bases, and 1 base had no gene match. CDR3 size: 14 residues. CDR1 and CDR2 from the germline V gene are SGHRS and YFSETQ. CDR3 in DNA: TGCGCCAGCAGCTTGGGGACAGGGGGATATGGCTACACCTTC. It is translated as CASSLGTGGYGYTF.

The V gene is TRBV9, the J gene TRBJ2-1, with 12 bases lining up with TRBD2. Germline CDR1 and CDR2: SGDLS and YYNGEE. The V and J ends lost 3 bases and 9 bases, in that order; junction bases with no gene match: 1. The CDR3 sequence is 13 residues long. Written as DNA, the CDR3 is TGTGCCAGCAGCGCGGGACTAGCGGGTGAGCAGTTCTTC. It translates to CASSAGLAGEQFF.

The J gene is TRBJ2-7, the V gene TRBV7-2; D may be TRBD2 (5 bases). The CDR3 is made up of 15 amino acids. Germline V gene data show CDR1 as SGHTA and CDR2 as FQGNSA. The ends were cut back, 0 bases at V and 2 bases at J, with 11 bases in the middle. This chain's CDR3 is CASSLASRVAYEQYF. As DNA, the CDR3 is TGTGCCAGCAGCTTAGCCTCGCGGGTGGCCTACGAGCAGTACTTC.

The chain is built from TRBV5-4 and TRBJ2-1, with TRBD2 identical over 11 bases. V shed 4 bases and J 7 bases; nucleotides not matched to a gene: 13. The CDR3 consists of 17 residues. CDR1 and CDR2 from the germline V gene are SGHNT and YYREEE (reference sequence). CDR3 residues: CASSSGASGRHGNEQFF. CDR3 nucleotide sequence: TGTGCCAGCAGCAGCGGGGCTAGCGGGAGGCATGGTAATGAGCAGTTCTTC.

The rearrangement links TRBV30 to TRBJ2-5, with 8 bases matching TRBD1. The germline V gene has CDR1 GTSNPN and CDR2 SVGIG (reference sequence). V lost 4 bases to trimming and J lost 5 bases; unmatched junction nucleotides: 3. This CDR3 is 12 amino acids long. CDR3 DNA sequence: TGTGCCTGGATACAGGGGGTTGAGACCCAGTACTTC. The encoded protein is CAWIQGVETQYF.

The chain couples TRBV10-1 to TRBJ1-2, with no clear D. Germline CDR1 reads WNHNN; CDR2 reads SYGVQD (reference sequence). Deletions cut 7 bases from V and 4 bases from J, with 13 bases between. CDR3 length equals 13 residues. The CDR3 here is CASTAQVVYGYTF. For the CDR3, the DNA is TGCGCCAGCACCGCCCAGGTGGTCTATGGCTACACCTTC.

The rearrangement joins TRBV21-1 to TRBJ1-5; the D call in the table, TRBD1, was not verified against the DNA. TRBV21-1 is labeled a pseudogene. The CDR3 is made up of 20 amino acids. The CDR3 sequence: CASSKASRSASGTCNQPQHF. The CDR3 coding sequence is TGTGCCAGCAGCAAAGCGTCCCGGTCGGCGTCAGGGACATGCAATCAGCCCCAGCATTTT.

The rearrangement uses TRBV5-1 and TRBJ1-2; D is perhaps TRBD1 (5 bases). CDR3 length equals 13 residues. V dropped 4 bases and J dropped 8 bases, with 15 bases sitting between them. Germline values: CDR1 SGHRS, CDR2 YFSETQ. CDR3 sequence (DNA): TGCGCCAGCAGCCTTGGGGCCTGGAGAGGCTACACCTTC. Protein sequence: CASSLGAWRGYTF.

The gene calls are TRBV27 and TRBJ2-1; 8 bases are a match to TRBD2. The trim removed 2 bases at V and 4 bases at J, leaving 10 bases unmatched. This CDR3 region has 17 residues. Germline V gene data show CDR1 as MNHEY and CDR2 as SMNVEV (reference sequence). The CDR3 loop reads CASSLRPAGVIYNEQFF. As DNA, the CDR3 is TGTGCCAGCAGTTTAAGACCAGCGGGAGTAATATACAATGAGCAGTTCTTC.

The chain employs TRBV7-8 and TRBJ2-5; 9 bases agree with TRBD2. The CDR3 totals 16 residues. CDR1 SGHVS and CDR2 FQNEAQ come from the germline V gene. Trimming took 4 bases from V and 3 from J; bases not matched to a gene: 9. Written as DNA, the CDR3 is TGTGCCAGCAGCTCCCTTGGCGGGGGGGTCAAAGAGACCCAGTACTTC. It translates to CASSSLGGGVKETQYF.

The chain combines TRBV2 with TRBJ1-2; 7 bases align to TRBD1. Germline CDR1 and CDR2: SNHLY and FYNNEI. Trimming at V came to 6 bases and at J to 4 bases, leaving 11 bases not matched to a gene. The CDR3 is 15 amino acids. The CDR3 DNA follows: TGTGCCAGCAGCTTAGGACCGGGACAGAGCTATGGCTACACCTTC. The encoded protein is CASSLGPGQSYGYTF.

This clone has just a few counts. CDR3 sequence (DNA): TGTGCCAGCACCTGGACAGGGGGCTTTGACAAAAACATTCAGTACTTC. Translation gives CASTWTGGFDKNIQYF. The rearrangement joins TRBV5-4 to TRBJ2-4; 11 nucleotides align to TRBD1. Trimming cost V 6 bases and J 3 bases; bases outside gene matches: 8. CDR3 length: 16 amino acids. The V gene's germline CDR1 is SGHNT and CDR2 YYREEE (reference sequence).

The chain uses TRBV7-2 and TRBJ2-3, with 11 bases fitting TRBD2. The CDR3 extends over 16 amino acids. Germline V gene lookup returns CDR1 SGHTA and CDR2 FQGNSA. V shed 5 bases, J shed 0 bases, and the junction held 4 bases outside the gene matches. CDR3 sequence (DNA): TGTGCCAGCAGCATGCGACTAGCGGGGAGCACAGATACGCAGTATTTT. Amino acid sequence: CASSMRLAGSTDTQYF.